Given below is one T cell receptor beta chain in context. This CDR3 has 18 amino acids. Germline V gives CDR1 MNHEY, CDR2 SMNVEV (reference sequence). Losses at the gene ends were 3 bases for V and 5 bases for J; bases not matched to a gene: 12. These data originate in a study of T cell responses to AZD1222 COVID-19 vaccine. This table comes from immunoSEQ multiplex PCR, and its TCRdb copy is limited to in-frame clones, with some not included. The data show approximately 67,000 clones, 84% seen once. This material consisted of peripheral blood, taken on day 0 of AZD1222 vaccination. The TCR sequence derives from an adult in good health. The J gene is TRBJ2-2, the V gene TRBV27; TRBD1 aligns across 10 bases. CDR3 coding DNA: TGTGCCAGCAGTTTCAATTTGTGGGGACAGGGGACGACCGGGGAGCTGTTTTTT. Translated, it gives CASSFNLWGQGTTGELFF.